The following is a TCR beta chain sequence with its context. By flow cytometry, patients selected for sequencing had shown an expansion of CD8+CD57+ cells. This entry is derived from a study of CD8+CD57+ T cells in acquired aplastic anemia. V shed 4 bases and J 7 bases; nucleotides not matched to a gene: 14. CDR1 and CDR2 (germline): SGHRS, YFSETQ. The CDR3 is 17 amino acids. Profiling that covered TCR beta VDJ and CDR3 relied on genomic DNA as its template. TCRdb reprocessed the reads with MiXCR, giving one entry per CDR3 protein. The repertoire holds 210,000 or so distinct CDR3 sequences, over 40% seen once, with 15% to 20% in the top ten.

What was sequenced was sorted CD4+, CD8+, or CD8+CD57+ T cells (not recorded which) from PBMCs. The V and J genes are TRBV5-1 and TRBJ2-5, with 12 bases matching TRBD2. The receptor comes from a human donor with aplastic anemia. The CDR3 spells CASSIGRTSGGPGTQYF. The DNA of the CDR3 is TGCGCCAGCAGCATAGGACGAACTAGCGGGGGGCCAGGGACCCAGTACTTC.